The sequence of this T cell receptor (beta chain) was determined in a study of shared clonotypes between healthy human individuals. Study overall: Donors were two women and a few men aged 18 to 49. Study results and limitations: Lower generation probabilities were found for non-shared clonotypes than for those shared by all four donors.

Assay runs were performed at deep level. For every subset, genomic DNA was evenly distributed across several immunoSEQ plates. Measured with immunoSEQ multiplex PCR; TCRdb has only the in-frame clones, and not every one. The data hold some 2,000,000 clones, with about 95% observed a single time. Concerning this clone itself: Its antigen is undetermined.

Terminally differentiated effector memory CD45RA+ cells were excluded by CCR7 positive selection of CD45RO-negative cells. Losses at the gene ends were 6 bases for V and 6 bases for J; bases not matched to a gene: 7. The CDR3 runs to 14 residues. Germline lookup yields CDR1 SNHLY and CDR2 FYNNEI. The chain uses TRBV2 and TRBJ1-5; 8 bases are shared with TRBD1. Material for sequencing was naive CD8+ T cells sorted from blood. The TCR comes from a man between 18 and 35 years old in good health. The CDR3 DNA is TGTGCCAGCAGCGATGGACAGGGCCCTCAGCCCCAGCATTTT. Amino acids: CASSDGQGPQPQHF.